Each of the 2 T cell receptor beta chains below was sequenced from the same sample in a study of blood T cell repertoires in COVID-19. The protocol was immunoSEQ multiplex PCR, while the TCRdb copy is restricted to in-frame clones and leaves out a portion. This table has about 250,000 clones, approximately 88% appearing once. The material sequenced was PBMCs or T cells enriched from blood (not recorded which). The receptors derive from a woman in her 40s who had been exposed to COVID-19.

CDR3 sequence reads: CASSRRSGRAIDEQFF. DNA of the CDR3: TGTGCCAGCAGCCGGAGGAGCGGGAGGGCCATCGATGAGCAGTTCTTC. This chain links TRBV14 with TRBJ2-1; 10 positions match TRBD2. V lost 4 bases to trimming and J lost 8 bases; unmatched junction nucleotides: 11. The CDR3 runs 16 residues. Germline V lookup: CDR1 SGHDN, CDR2 FVKESK.

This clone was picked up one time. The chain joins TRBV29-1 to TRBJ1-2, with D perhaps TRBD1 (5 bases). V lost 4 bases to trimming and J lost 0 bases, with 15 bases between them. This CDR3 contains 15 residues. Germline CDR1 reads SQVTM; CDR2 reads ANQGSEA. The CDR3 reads CSVVVQELSNYGYTF. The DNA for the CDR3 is TGCAGCGTTGTTGTACAGGAGCTTTCTAACTATGGCTACACCTTC. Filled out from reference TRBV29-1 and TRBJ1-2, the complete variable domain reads SAVISQKPSRDICQRGTSLTIQCQVDSQVTMMFWYRQQPGQSLTLIATANQGSEATYESGFVIDKFPISRPNLTFSTLTVSNMSPEDSSIYLCSVVVQELSNYGYTFGSGTRLTVV.